This T cell receptor (beta chain) derives from a study of shared clonotypes between healthy human individuals. The study enrolled healthy HIV-negative adults without recent acute infections or vaccinations as donors. Around 90 million PBMCs served as the genomic DNA source for unsorted samples. This CDR3 region has 17 residues. Trimming took off 1 base at V and 6 bases at J, with 21 bases between the two ends. Germline V lookup: CDR1 SGHDN, CDR2 FVKESK. Deep-level running was used for the assay. The authors' processing: Junction-only sequences without quality scores were provided by ImmunoSEQ, so filtering was different. Produced via immunoSEQ multiplex PCR; TCRdb's table is partial and in-frame only. V and J calls and clone size are given by that table; D and trimming were obtained from the DNA. This table holds about 460,000 clones, approximately 80% found once.

The sequenced sample consisted of PBMCs. This chain joins TRBV14 and TRBJ1-1; a weak D match, TRBD1 (5 bases). This receptor was taken from a woman in her 40s in good health. Some clones in this sample may be carry-over from other donors' samples. The CDR3 nucleotides read TGTGCCAGCAGCCAAGTAATTTCTAGGGTTTGGGGCGCTGAAGCTTTCTTT. Encoded protein: CASSQVISRVWGAEAFF.